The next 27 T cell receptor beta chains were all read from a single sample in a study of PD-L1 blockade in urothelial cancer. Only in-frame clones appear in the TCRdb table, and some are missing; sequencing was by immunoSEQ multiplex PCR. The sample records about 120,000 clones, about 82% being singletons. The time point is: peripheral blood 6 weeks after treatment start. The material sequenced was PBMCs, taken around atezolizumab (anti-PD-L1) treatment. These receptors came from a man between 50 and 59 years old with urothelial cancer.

This CDR3 is CASSLQGASYEQYF. The CDR3 DNA reads as TGCGCCAGCAGCCTACAGGGGGCCTCGTACGAGCAGTACTTC. The genes are TRBV5-1 and TRBJ2-7, with 9 bases identical to TRBD1. The ends lost 4 bases at V and 4 bases at J; junction bases unmatched: 6. This CDR3 contains 14 residues. CDR1 SGHRS and CDR2 YFSETQ come from the germline V gene.

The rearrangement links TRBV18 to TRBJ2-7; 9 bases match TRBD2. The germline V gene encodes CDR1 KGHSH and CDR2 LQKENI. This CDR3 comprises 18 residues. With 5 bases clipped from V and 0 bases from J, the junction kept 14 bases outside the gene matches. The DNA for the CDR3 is TGTGCCAGCTCAGGCCCGTACCGGACTAGCGAGAGCTCCTACGAGCAGTACTTC. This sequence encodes CASSGPYRTSESSYEQYF. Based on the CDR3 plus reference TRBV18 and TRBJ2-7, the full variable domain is NAGVMQNPRHLVRRRGQEARLRCSPMKGHSHVYWYRQLPEEGLKFMVYLQKENIIDESGMPKERFSAEFPKEGPSILRIQQVVRGDSAAYFCASSGPYRTSESSYEQYFGPGTRLTVT.

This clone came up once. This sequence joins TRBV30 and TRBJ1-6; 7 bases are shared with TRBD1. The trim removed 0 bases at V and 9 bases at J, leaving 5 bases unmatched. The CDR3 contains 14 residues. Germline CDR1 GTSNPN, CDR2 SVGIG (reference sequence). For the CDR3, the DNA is TGTGCCTGGAGTGTAGAGGGGGCTTCTTCACCCCTCCACTTT. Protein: CAWSVEGASSPLHF.

CDR3 amino acids: CASSSPRANPYEQYF. The CDR3 DNA is TGTGCCAGCAGCTCCCCGCGGGCCAACCCCTACGAGCAGTACTTC. The chain is built from TRBV11-2 and TRBJ2-7; tentatively, D is TRBD2 (5 bases). Trimming cost V 4 bases and J 2 bases, with 15 bases left between them. This CDR3 spans 15 amino acids. Germline loops: CDR1 SGHAT, CDR2 FQNNGV.

CDR3 sequence: CATARDFSYEQYF. In DNA, the CDR3 is TGTGCCACTGCCCGGGACTTCTCCTACGAGCAGTACTTC. The chain uses TRBV15 and TRBJ2-7, with D possibly TRBD2 on 6 matching bases. The CDR3 has 13 amino acids. Germline loops: CDR1 LNHNV, CDR2 YYDKDF (reference sequence). V was trimmed by 9 bases and J by 0 bases, leaving 12 bases between them.

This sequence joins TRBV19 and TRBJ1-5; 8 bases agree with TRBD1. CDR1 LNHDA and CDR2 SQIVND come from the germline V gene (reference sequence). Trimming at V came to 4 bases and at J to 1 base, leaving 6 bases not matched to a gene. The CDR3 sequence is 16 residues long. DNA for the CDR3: TGTGCCAGTAGTACCAGGGACAGGAAAAGCAATCAGCCCCAGCATTTT. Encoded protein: CASSTRDRKSNQPQHF.

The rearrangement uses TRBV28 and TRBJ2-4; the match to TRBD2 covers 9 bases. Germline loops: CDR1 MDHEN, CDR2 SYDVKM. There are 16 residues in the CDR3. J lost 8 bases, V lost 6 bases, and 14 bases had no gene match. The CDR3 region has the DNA TGTGCCAGCAGCTCCCGGCGAGCGGGAGGTTATGACATTCAGTACTTC. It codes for CASSSRRAGGYDIQYF.

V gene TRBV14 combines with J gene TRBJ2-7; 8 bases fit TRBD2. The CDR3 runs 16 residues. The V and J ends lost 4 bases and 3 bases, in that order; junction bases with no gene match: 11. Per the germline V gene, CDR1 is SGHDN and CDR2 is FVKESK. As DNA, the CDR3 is TGTGCCAGCAGCCCTTTGGGGATAGCGGGAATCTACGAGCAGTACTTC. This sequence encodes CASSPLGIAGIYEQYF.

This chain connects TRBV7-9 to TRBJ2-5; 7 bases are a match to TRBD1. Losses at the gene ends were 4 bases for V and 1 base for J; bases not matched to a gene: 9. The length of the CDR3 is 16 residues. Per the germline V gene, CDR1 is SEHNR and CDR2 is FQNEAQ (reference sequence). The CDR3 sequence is CASSYLTGQVQETQYF. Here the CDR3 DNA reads TGTGCCAGCAGCTATCTGACAGGACAGGTCCAAGAGACCCAGTACTTC.

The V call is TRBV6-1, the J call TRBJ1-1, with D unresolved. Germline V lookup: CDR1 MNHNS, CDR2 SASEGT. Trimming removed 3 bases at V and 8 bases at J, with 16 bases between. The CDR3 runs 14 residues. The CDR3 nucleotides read TGTGCCAGCAGTGATCATAGGCGGGGAACCGAAGCTTTCTTT. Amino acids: CASSDHRRGTEAFF.

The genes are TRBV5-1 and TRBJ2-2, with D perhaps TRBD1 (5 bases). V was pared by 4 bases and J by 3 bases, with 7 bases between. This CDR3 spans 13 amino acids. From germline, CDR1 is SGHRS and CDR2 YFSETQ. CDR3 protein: CASSPRDTGELFF. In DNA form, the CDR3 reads TGCGCCAGCAGCCCCAGGGACACCGGGGAGCTGTTTTTT.

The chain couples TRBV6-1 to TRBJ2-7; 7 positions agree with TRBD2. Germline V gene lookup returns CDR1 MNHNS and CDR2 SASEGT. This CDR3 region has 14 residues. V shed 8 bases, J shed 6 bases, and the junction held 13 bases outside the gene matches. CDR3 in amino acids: CASGITGTIGEQYF. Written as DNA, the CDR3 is TGTGCCAGCGGTATAACCGGGACTATAGGCGAGCAGTACTTC.

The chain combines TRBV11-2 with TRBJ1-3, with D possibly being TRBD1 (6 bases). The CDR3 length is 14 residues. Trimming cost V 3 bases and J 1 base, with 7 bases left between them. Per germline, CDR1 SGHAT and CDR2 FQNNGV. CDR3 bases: TGTGCCAGCAGCTTTGGACAGTCTGGAAACACCATATATTTT. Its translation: CASSFGQSGNTIYF.

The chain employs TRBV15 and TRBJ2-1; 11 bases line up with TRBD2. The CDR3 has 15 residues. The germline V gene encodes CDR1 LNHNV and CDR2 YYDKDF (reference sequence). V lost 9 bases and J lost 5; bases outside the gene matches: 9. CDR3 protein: CATTSGSAFDNEQFF. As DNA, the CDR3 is TGTGCCACAACTAGCGGGAGTGCGTTTGACAATGAGCAGTTCTTC.

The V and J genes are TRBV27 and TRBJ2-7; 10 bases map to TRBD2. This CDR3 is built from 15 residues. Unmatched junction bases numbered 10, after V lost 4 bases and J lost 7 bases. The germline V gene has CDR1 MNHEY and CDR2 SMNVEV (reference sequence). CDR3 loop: CASSSGTSASNEQYF. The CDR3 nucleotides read TGTGCCAGCAGTTCCGGGACTAGCGCCTCTAATGAGCAGTACTTC.

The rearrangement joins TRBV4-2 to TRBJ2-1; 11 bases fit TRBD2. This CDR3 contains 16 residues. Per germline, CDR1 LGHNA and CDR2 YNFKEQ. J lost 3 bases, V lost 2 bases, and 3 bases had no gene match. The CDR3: CASSQRGTSGYNEQFF. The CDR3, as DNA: TGTGCCAGCAGCCAACGGGGGACTAGCGGCTACAATGAGCAGTTCTTC.

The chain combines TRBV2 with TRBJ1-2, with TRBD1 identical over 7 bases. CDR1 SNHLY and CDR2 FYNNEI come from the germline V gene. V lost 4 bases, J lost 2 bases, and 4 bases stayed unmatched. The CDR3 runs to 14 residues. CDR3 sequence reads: CASSGRGINYGYTF. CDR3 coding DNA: TGTGCCAGCAGTGGCAGGGGGATCAACTATGGCTACACCTTC.

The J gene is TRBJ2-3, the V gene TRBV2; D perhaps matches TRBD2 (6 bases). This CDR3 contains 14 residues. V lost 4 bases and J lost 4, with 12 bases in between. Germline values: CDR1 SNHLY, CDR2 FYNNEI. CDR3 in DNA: TGTGCCAGCAGTGGTTCACTAGCCTCAGATACGCAGTATTTT. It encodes CASSGSLASDTQYF.

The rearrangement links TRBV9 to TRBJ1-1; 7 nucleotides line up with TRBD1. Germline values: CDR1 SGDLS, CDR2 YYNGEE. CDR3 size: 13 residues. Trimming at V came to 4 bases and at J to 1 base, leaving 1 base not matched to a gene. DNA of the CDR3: TGTGCCAGCAGCTCAGGGGGGAACACTGAAGCTTTCTTT. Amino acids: CASSSGGNTEAFF.

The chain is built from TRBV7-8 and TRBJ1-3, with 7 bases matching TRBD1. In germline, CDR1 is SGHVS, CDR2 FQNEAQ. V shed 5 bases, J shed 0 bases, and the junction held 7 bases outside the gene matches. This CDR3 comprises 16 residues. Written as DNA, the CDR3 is TGTGCCAGCAGCCGGGGACAGACCAACTCTGGAAACACCATATATTTT. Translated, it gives CASSRGQTNSGNTIYF.

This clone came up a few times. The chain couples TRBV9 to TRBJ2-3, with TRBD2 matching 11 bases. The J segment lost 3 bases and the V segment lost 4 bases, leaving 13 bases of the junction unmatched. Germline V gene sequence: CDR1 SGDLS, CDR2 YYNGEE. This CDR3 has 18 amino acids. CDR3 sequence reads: CASSLSGLAAQITDTQYF. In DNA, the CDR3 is TGTGCCAGCAGCCTCTCGGGACTAGCGGCCCAGATTACAGATACGCAGTATTTT.

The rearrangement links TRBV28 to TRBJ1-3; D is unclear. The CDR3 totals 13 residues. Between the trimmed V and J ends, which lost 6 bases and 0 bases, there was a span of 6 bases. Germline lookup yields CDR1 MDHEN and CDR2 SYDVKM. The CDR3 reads CASRHSSGNTIYF. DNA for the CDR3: TGTGCCAGCAGACACAGCTCTGGAAACACCATATATTTT.

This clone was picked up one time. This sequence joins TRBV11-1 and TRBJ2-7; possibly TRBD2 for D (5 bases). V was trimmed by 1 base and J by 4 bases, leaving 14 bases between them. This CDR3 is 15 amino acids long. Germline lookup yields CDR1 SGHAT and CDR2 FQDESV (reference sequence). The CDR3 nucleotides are TGTGCCAGCAGCTTAGACCGGGATGCTGAATACGAGCAGTACTTC. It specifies CASSLDRDAEYEQYF.

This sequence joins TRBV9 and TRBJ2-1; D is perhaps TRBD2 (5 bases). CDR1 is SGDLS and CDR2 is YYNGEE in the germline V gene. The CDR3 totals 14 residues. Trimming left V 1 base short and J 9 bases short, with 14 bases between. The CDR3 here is CASSVRDYKGEQFF. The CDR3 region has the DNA TGTGCCAGCAGCGTACGTGACTACAAAGGTGAGCAGTTCTTC.

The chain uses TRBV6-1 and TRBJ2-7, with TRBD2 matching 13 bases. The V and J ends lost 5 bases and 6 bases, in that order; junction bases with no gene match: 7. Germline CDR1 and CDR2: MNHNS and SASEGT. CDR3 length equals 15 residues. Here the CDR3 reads CASSKGLAGATEQYF. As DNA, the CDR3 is TGTGCCAGCAGTAAAGGACTAGCGGGAGCCACCGAGCAGTACTTC.

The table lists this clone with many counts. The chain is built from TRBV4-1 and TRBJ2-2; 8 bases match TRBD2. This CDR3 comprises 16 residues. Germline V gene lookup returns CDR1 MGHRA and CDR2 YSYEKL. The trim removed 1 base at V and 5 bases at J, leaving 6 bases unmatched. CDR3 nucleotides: TGCGCCAGCAGCCAAGGGCTAGCGGGCGTAACCGGGGAGCTGTTTTTT. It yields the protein CASSQGLAGVTGELFF.

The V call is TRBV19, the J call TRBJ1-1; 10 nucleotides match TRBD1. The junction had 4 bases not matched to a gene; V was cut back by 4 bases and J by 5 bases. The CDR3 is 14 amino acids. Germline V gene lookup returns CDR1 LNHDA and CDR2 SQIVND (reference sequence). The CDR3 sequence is CASSTRTGGTEAFF. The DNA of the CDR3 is TGTGCCAGTAGTACAAGGACAGGGGGAACTGAAGCTTTCTTT.